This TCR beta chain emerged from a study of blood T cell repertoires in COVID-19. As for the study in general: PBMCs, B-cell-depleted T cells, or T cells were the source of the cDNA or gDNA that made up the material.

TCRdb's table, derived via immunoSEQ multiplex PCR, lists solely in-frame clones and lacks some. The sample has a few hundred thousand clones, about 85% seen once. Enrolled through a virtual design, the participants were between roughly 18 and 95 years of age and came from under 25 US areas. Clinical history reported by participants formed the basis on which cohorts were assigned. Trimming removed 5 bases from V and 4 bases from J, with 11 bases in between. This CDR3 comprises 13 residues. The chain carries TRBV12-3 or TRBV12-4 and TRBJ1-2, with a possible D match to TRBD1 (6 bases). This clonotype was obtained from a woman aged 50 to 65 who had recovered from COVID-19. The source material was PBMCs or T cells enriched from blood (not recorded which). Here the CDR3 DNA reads TGTGCCAGCAGTATCGGACAGCTCTATGGCTACACCTTC. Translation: CASSIGQLYGYTF.